The 21 T cell receptor beta chains listed next were all sequenced from one sample in a study of technical replicates of blood from a handful of donors. Measured with immunoSEQ multiplex PCR; TCRdb has only the in-frame clones, and not every one. The sample lists about 74,000 clones, 90% to 96% occurring once. Sequenced material: T cells isolated from PBMCs. These receptor sequences come from a human donor in good health.

The V call is TRBV7-2, the J call TRBJ1-1; D may be TRBD1 (5 bases). The CDR3 has 14 residues. Germline lookup yields CDR1 SGHTA and CDR2 FQGNSA. Trimming cost V 6 bases and J 5 bases, with 16 bases left between them. The CDR3 DNA follows: TGTGCCAGCAGTCGGGGGGGGAAGGGGACTGAAGCTTTCTTT. The encoded protein is CASSRGGKGTEAFF.

The V gene is TRBV2, the J gene TRBJ2-5, with 9 nucleotides matching TRBD1. This CDR3 has 13 residues. Germline CDR1 SNHLY, CDR2 FYNNEI. Trimming cost V 6 bases and J 4 bases; bases outside gene matches: 3. The CDR3 region is CASRGDRAETQYF. The CDR3 nucleotides are TGTGCCAGCAGAGGGGACAGGGCAGAGACCCAGTACTTC. Looking up the rest from reference TRBV2 and TRBJ2-5 gives the full variable domain: EPEVTQTPSHQVTQMGQEVILRCVPISNHLYFYWYRQILGQKVEFLVSFYNNEISEKSEIFDDQFSVERPDGSNFTLKIRSTKLEDSAMYFCASRGDRAETQYFGPGTRLLVL.

The V and J genes are TRBV10-1 and TRBJ1-4; no firm D call. Germline V lookup: CDR1 WNHNN, CDR2 SYGVQD (reference sequence). This CDR3 spans 15 amino acids. Trimming removed 0 bases at V and 4 bases at J, with 9 bases between. CDR3 DNA: TGCGCCAGCAGTGAGTCGAGGGTGGGTAATGAAAAACTGTTTTTT. Translation: CASSESRVGNEKLFF.

V is TRBV2 and J is TRBJ2-3; 14 bases align to TRBD2. Per germline, CDR1 SNHLY and CDR2 FYNNEI. J gave up 2 bases and V 4 bases, and 2 bases lay outside the gene matches. The CDR3 totals 16 residues. CDR3 nucleotide sequence: TGTGCCAGCAGTGGACTAGCGGGAGGGATCACAGATACGCAGTATTTT. Residues: CASSGLAGGITDTQYF.

The rearrangement links TRBV6-1 to TRBJ2-7; D is perhaps TRBD2 (6 bases). In germline, CDR1 is MNHNS, CDR2 SASEGT. Trimming took off 4 bases at V and 4 bases at J, with 20 bases between the two ends. CDR3 size: 16 residues. The chain's CDR3 is CASSGTGTRNKYEQYF. The DNA of the CDR3 is TGTGCCAGCAGTGGAACCGGGACTCGAAATAAATACGAGCAGTACTTC.

J is TRBJ1-1 and V is TRBV30; D gene ambiguous. From germline, CDR1 is GTSNPN and CDR2 SVGIG (reference sequence). Trimming removed 2 bases from V and 1 base from J, with 14 bases in between. CDR3 length equals 15 residues. The CDR3 loop is CAWSLALLENTEAFF. The CDR3 DNA is TGTGCCTGGAGTTTGGCCCTACTAGAGAACACTGAAGCTTTCTTT.

The genes are TRBV18 and TRBJ2-5; 8 bases are a match to TRBD1. The CDR3 contains 15 residues. J was trimmed by 4 bases and V by 2 bases; bases with no gene match: 6. Germline CDR1 and CDR2: KGHSH and LQKENI. The CDR3 protein is CASSPRQGSGETQYF. CDR3 coding DNA: TGTGCCAGCTCACCAAGACAGGGGTCAGGAGAGACCCAGTACTTC.

This clone came up once. The V gene is TRBV7-8, the J gene TRBJ2-1; 7 positions match TRBD1. V shed 1 base and J 4 bases; nucleotides not matched to a gene: 10. Germline CDR1 and CDR2: SGHVS and FQNEAQ. This CDR3 is built from 17 residues. The CDR3 protein is CASSLGGLRGSYNEQFF. CDR3 in DNA: TGTGCCAGCAGCTTAGGCGGTCTCAGGGGGAGTTACAATGAGCAGTTCTTC.

The CDR3 DNA sequence: TGTGCCAGCAGTTTTCTTGGGCAGAACTATGGCTACACCTTC. This translates into CASSFLGQNYGYTF. The chain combines TRBV28 with TRBJ1-2; D uncertain. The CDR3 consists of 14 residues. Per the germline V gene, CDR1 is MDHEN and CDR2 is SYDVKM. The V gene lost 3 bases and the J gene lost 2 bases, with 10 bases spanning the gap.

This clone turned up a few times. The V and J genes are TRBV4-1 and TRBJ1-3, with D unresolved. The V gene's germline CDR1 is MGHRA and CDR2 YSYEKL. Trimming cost V 4 bases and J 3 bases, with 19 bases left between them. The CDR3 consists of 17 residues. DNA for the CDR3: TGCGCCAGCAGCCGGGGAGGGCTGGTTATTAGTGGAAACACCATATATTTT. It yields the protein CASSRGGLVISGNTIYF.

This chain uses TRBV30 with TRBJ2-5; D is possibly TRBD1 (5 bases). The CDR3 has 13 residues. CDR1 and CDR2 from the germline V gene are GTSNPN and SVGIG (reference sequence). V was shortened by 2 bases and J by 1 base, with 8 bases between the two germline ends. This chain's CDR3 is CAWSRGFQETQYF. Written as DNA, the CDR3 is TGTGCCTGGAGTAGGGGCTTCCAAGAGACCCAGTACTTC.

This clone was counted between two and nine times. Here the CDR3 reads CASSQGTTGLENTQYF. CDR3 in DNA: TGTGCCAGCAGCCAAGGGACGACAGGCCTTGAAAATACGCAGTATTTT. V and J are TRBV14 and TRBJ2-3; maybe TRBD1 (6 bases). This CDR3 region has 16 residues. V lost 1 base, J lost 7 bases, and 18 bases lay in between. CDR1 is SGHDN and CDR2 is FVKESK in the germline V gene.

The CDR3 DNA reads TGTGCCAGCAGCTTGGCCGGGACAGGGTGGGAAGAGACCCAGTACTTC. Protein sequence: CASSLAGTGWEETQYF. The chain carries TRBV5-4 and TRBJ2-5, with TRBD1 matching 9 bases. This CDR3 is built from 16 residues. The trim removed 0 bases at V and 3 bases at J, leaving 6 bases unmatched. Germline V gene sequence: CDR1 SGHNT, CDR2 YYREEE (reference sequence).

The V and J genes are TRBV5-1 and TRBJ2-7; a possible D gene is TRBD1 (6 bases). Germline CDR1 SGHRS, CDR2 YFSETQ. Trimming shortened V by 3 bases and J by 5 bases, and 15 bases separated the two germline ends. This CDR3 has 14 amino acids. The CDR3 sequence is CASSSGTRSNEQYF. CDR3 sequence (DNA): TGCGCCAGCAGCTCCGGGACACGGTCCAACGAGCAGTACTTC.

The V gene is TRBV5-5, the J gene TRBJ2-5; D perhaps matches TRBD1 (7 bases). The CDR3 has 14 amino acids. CDR1 is SGHKS and CDR2 is YYEKEE in the germline V gene (reference sequence). Trimming stripped 0 bases from V and 5 bases from J, with 11 bases between. CDR3 residues: CASSLEAGGETQYF. The CDR3 DNA is TGTGCCAGCAGCTTGGAAGCAGGGGGGGAGACCCAGTACTTC.

The CDR3 DNA reads as TGCGCCAGCAGCCAGTCCCGGGACAGGGGGAACTACGAGCAGTACTTC. This codes for CASSQSRDRGNYEQYF. V gene TRBV4-1 combines with J gene TRBJ2-7; 11 bases are a match to TRBD1. CDR1 and CDR2 from the germline V gene are MGHRA and YSYEKL. The V gene end was trimmed by 3 bases and the J gene end by 3 bases; junction bases not matched to a gene: 7. The CDR3 totals 16 residues.

The V call is TRBV14, the J call TRBJ2-3; 10 nucleotides line up with TRBD2. V lost 5 bases to trimming and J lost 4 bases; unmatched junction nucleotides: 15. The CDR3 length is 18 residues. CDR1 and CDR2 from the germline V gene are SGHDN and FVKESK. The CDR3 sequence is CASSFRPAGGTTPDTQYF. The DNA for the CDR3 is TGTGCCAGCAGCTTCCGTCCAGCGGGAGGGACGACCCCAGATACGCAGTATTTT.

V is TRBV6-6 and J is TRBJ2-3, with 8 nucleotides matching TRBD1. This CDR3 has 16 amino acids. V shed 0 bases, J shed 3 bases, and the junction held 5 bases outside the gene matches. Germline V gene lookup returns CDR1 MNHNY and CDR2 SVGAGI (reference sequence). Here the CDR3 reads CASSYSITGGTDTQYF. CDR3 nucleotide sequence: TGTGCCAGCAGTTACTCGATAACAGGGGGAACAGATACGCAGTATTTT.

The chain has TRBV7-3 and TRBJ2-3; D remains unclear. The length of the CDR3 is 11 residues. V lost 5 bases, J lost 9 bases, and 9 bases lay in between. CDR1 is SGHTA, CDR2 FQGTGA, per germline. CDR3 DNA sequence: TGTGCCAGCAGCGCGAACCGGACGCAGTATTTT. This codes for CASSANRTQYF.

The chain recombines TRBV5-6 with TRBJ1-2; no clear D gene. Germline V CDR1 and CDR2: SGHDT, YYEEEE. The CDR3 contains 14 residues. Trimming cost V 2 bases and J 5 bases, with 13 bases left between them. The CDR3 here is CASSLSGSLYGYTF. The DNA for the CDR3 is TGTGCCAGCAGCTTATCGGGGTCACTTTATGGCTACACCTTC.

The chain is built from TRBV9 and TRBJ2-4; D assignment may be TRBD1 or TRBD2 (5 bases each). The CDR3 extends over 15 amino acids. Trimming took 4 bases from V and 4 from J, leaving 15 bases between them. Germline values: CDR1 SGDLS, CDR2 YYNGEE. The DNA of the CDR3 is TGTGCCAGCAGCCTAGGGGTTCGGGAAAAAAACATTCAGTACTTC. It translates to CASSLGVREKNIQYF.